These 4 T cell receptor beta chains share one sample of origin, sequenced in a study of identical twins. TCRdb redid the calling of the 5' RACE reads with MiXCR, one entry per CDR3 protein. The sample shows around 480,000 distinct CDR3 sequences, 13% to 15% of them seen only once. The same sample was also used in a study of yellow fever vaccine responses in identical twins.

The source material was CD4+ T cells sorted from blood. These receptors all stem from a woman aged 18-35 years in good health.

This clonotype was picked up a small number of times. The genes are TRBV20-1 and TRBJ2-4; TRBD2 matches at 9 bases. The CDR3 is made up of 16 amino acids. Germline lookup yields CDR1 DFQATT and CDR2 SNEGSKA (reference sequence). The V and J ends lost 7 bases and 0 bases, in that order; junction bases with no gene match: 10. CDR3 sequence (DNA): TGCAGTGTACTGGCTAGCGGGGTCCTAGCCAAAAACATTCAGTACTTC. Protein: CSVLASGVLAKNIQYF.

This clonotype was counted between two and nine times. The chain is built from TRBV12-3 or TRBV12-4 and TRBJ2-1; possibly TRBD2 for D (6 bases). V was clipped by 4 bases and J by 10 bases, with 17 bases between them. This CDR3 has 14 amino acids. The CDR3 spells CASSSHGTRQEQFF. The DNA for the CDR3 is TGTGCCAGCAGTTCCCATGGGACTCGGCAGGAGCAGTTCTTC.

This clonotype was observed a few times. This chain uses TRBV6-1 with TRBJ2-1, with D possibly TRBD2 on 7 matching bases. CDR3 length equals 14 residues. Per the germline V gene, CDR1 is MNHNS and CDR2 is SASEGT. Trimming stripped 8 bases from V and 0 bases from J, with 11 bases between. The CDR3 loop reads CASDRTSSYNEQFF. CDR3 in DNA: TGTGCCAGCGACAGGACTAGCTCCTACAATGAGCAGTTCTTC.

The chain combines TRBV10-3 with TRBJ2-1; no clear D. V was cut by 3 bases and J by 2 bases, with 5 bases left in between. The CDR3 is 13 residues long. Germline values: CDR1 ENHRY, CDR2 SYGVKD. CDR3 in amino acids: CAISDAAYNEQFF. The CDR3 bases are TGTGCCATCAGTGACGCGGCCTACAATGAGCAGTTCTTC.